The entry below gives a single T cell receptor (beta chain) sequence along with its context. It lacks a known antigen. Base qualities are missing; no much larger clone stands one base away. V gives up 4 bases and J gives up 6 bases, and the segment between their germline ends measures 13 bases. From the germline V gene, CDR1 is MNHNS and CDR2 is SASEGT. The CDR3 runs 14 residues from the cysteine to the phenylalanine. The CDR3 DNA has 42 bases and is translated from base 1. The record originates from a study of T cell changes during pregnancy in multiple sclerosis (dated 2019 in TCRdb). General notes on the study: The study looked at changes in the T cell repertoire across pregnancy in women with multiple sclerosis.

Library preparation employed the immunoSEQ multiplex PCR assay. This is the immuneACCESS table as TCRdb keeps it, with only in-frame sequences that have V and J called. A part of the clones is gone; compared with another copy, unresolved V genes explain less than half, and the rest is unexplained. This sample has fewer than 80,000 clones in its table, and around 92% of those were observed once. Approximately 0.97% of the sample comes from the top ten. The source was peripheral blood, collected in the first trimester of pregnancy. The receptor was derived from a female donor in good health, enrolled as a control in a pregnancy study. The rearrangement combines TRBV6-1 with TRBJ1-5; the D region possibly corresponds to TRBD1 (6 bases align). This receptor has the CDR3 CASSVGVRGQPQHF. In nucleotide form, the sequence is TGTGCCAGCAGTGTGGGAGTCAGGGGTCAGCCCCAGCATTTT.